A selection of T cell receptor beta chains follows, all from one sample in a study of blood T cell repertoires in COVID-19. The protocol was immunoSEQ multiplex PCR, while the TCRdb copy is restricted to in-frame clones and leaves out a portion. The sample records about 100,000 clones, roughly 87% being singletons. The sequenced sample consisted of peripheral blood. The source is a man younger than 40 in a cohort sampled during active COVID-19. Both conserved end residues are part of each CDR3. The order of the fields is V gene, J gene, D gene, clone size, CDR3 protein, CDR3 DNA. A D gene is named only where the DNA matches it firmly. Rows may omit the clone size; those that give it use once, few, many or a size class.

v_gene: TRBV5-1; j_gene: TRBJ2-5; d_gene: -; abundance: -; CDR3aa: CASSFRTNQETQYF; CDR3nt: TGCGCCAGCAGCTTTCGGACAAATCAGGAGACCCAGTACTTC
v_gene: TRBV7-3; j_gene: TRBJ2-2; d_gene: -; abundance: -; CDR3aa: CASASGVGGLGTGELFF; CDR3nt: TGTGCCAGCGCCTCGGGAGTCGGGGGGCTTGGAACCGGGGAGCTGTTTTTT
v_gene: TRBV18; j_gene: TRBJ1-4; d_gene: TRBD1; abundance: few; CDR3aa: CASSPIGGPTNEKLFF; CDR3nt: TGTGCCAGCTCACCAATAGGGGGCCCAACTAATGAAAAACTGTTTTTT
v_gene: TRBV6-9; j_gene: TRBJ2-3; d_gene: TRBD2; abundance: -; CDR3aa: CASIPRGVAGGPGTDTQYF; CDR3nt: TGTGCCAGCATCCCCAGGGGGGTAGCGGGGGGGCCTGGCACAGATACGCAGTATTTT
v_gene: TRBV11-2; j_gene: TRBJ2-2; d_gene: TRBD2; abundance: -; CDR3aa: CASSLIAGGLNTGELFF; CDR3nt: TGTGCCAGCAGCTTAATAGCGGGGGGGCTGAACACCGGGGAGCTGTTTTTT
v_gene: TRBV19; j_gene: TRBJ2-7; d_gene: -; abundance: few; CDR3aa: CASSRAGSSGYEQYF; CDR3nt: TGTGCCAGTAGTCGAGCCGGGTCAAGCGGCTACGAGCAGTACTTC
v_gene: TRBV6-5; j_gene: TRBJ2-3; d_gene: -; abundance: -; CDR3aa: CASSWSPASTDTQYF; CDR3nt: TGTGCCAGCAGTTGGAGTCCAGCCAGCACAGATACGCAGTATTTT
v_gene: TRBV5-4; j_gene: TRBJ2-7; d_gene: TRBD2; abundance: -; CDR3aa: CASSLDPGGYEQYF; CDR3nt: TGTGCCAGCAGCTTGGACCCGGGAGGGTACGAGCAGTACTTC
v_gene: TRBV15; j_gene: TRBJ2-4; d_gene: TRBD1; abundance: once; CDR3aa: CATSREGGRGPGVQYF; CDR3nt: TGTGCCACCAGCAGAGAAGGGGGCAGGGGGCCAGGGGTTCAGTACTTC
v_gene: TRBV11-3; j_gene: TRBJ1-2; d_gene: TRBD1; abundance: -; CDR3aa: CASSLNRGGYGYTF; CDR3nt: TGTGCCAGCAGCTTAAACAGGGGAGGCTATGGCTACACCTTC
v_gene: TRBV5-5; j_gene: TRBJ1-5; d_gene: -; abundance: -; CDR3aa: CASSLGWQANQPQHF; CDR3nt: TGTGCCAGCAGCTTGGGGTGGCAGGCCAATCAGCCCCAGCATTTT
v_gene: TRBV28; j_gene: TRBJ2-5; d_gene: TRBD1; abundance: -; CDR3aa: CASRKQTGQVIAQYF; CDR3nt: TGTGCCAGCAGGAAGCAGACAGGGCAGGTTATAGCCCAGTACTTC
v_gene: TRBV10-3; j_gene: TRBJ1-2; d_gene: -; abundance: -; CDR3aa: CAISGISPQRYGYTF; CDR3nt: TGTGCCATCAGTGGGATCTCCCCGCAGCGGTACGGCTACACCTTC
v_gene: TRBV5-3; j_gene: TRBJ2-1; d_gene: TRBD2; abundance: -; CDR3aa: CARSLTGLAGGYNEQFF; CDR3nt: TGTGCCAGAAGCTTGACTGGTCTAGCGGGGGGCTACAATGAGCAGTTCTTC
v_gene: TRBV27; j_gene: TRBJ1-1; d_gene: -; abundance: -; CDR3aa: CASSTYTDRTEAFF; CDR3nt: TGTGCCAGCAGTACCTACACAGACAGAACTGAAGCTTTCTTT
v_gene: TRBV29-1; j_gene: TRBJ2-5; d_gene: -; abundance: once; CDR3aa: CSVRRGQETQYF; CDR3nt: TGCAGCGTGCGGAGGGGCCAAGAGACCCAGTACTTC
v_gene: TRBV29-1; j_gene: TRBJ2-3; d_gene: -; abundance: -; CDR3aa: CSTKGGDTQYF; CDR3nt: TGCAGCACCAAAGGGGGAGATACGCAGTATTTT
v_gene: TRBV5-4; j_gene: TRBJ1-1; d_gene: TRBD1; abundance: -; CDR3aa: CASSPLRTGGLNTEAFF; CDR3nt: TGTGCCAGCAGCCCGCTAAGGACAGGGGGGCTGAACACTGAAGCTTTCTTT